This T cell receptor (beta chain) was recorded in a study of blood T cell repertoires in COVID-19. Trimming removed 10 bases from V and 5 bases from J, with 20 bases in between. The CDR3 extends over 14 amino acids. Germline CDR1 reads MNHEY; CDR2 reads SVGEGT. Produced via immunoSEQ multiplex PCR; TCRdb's table is partial and in-frame only. The repertoire holds tens of thousands of clones, with 70% to 90% as singletons. The source is a woman aged 80 or older with COVID-19, enrolled during active disease. This chain uses TRBV6-2 or TRBV6-3 with TRBJ2-5, with D perhaps TRBD2 (6 bases). Source material: peripheral blood. The CDR3 DNA reads TGTGCCATCAACCCCCTCCGGGGGAGTGAGACCCAGTACTTC. Protein sequence: CAINPLRGSETQYF.